Below, 13 T cell receptor beta chains from the same sample are listed, as sequenced in a study of blood T cell repertoires in COVID-19. Sequencing used immunoSEQ multiplex PCR; TCRdb keeps in-frame clones, though not all of them. The table lists about 290,000 clones, roughly 80% of them singletons. The sample comprised peripheral blood. Receptors were obtained from a woman in her forties or fifties with active or convalescent COVID-19.

The chain carries TRBV2 and TRBJ2-7, with 12 bases lining up with TRBD2. Germline-derived CDR1 and CDR2 are SNHLY and FYNNEI. The CDR3 totals 14 residues. J lost 6 bases, V lost 5 bases, and 5 bases had no gene match. The CDR3 DNA is TGTGCCAGCAGTCTAGCGGGAGGGCCCCTCGAGCAGTACTTC. This gives the protein CASSLAGGPLEQYF.

This chain joins TRBV3-1 (or the pseudogene TRBV3-2) and TRBJ2-3, with TRBD1 as a possible D gene (5 bases). The CDR3 length is 17 residues. Germline loops: CDR1 LGHDT, CDR2 YNNKEL (reference sequence). V was trimmed by 2 bases and J by 0 bases, leaving 15 bases between them. In nucleotides, the CDR3 is TGTGCCAGCAGCCAACAAATCAGGGATGATAGCACAGATACGCAGTATTTT. Translating it yields CASSQQIRDDSTDTQYF.

The rearrangement uses TRBV7-8 and TRBJ2-3; the D gene is possibly TRBD1 (5 bases). V gave up 1 base and J gave up 0 bases, with 5 bases separating them. The germline CDR1 and CDR2 sequences are SGHVS and FQNEAQ. The CDR3 sequence is 14 residues long. The CDR3 reads CASSLEGSTDTQYF. The CDR3 nucleotides are TGTGCCAGCAGCTTAGAGGGGAGCACAGATACGCAGTATTTT.

The J gene is TRBJ1-1, the V gene TRBV5-1; D not resolved. In germline, CDR1 is SGHRS, CDR2 YFSETQ. This CDR3 contains 14 residues. Trimming took 3 bases from V and 1 from J, leaving 10 bases between them. The CDR3 is CASSSIAGNTEAFF. CDR3 DNA sequence: TGCGCCAGCAGCTCTATCGCAGGGAACACTGAAGCTTTCTTT.

The chain combines TRBV9 with TRBJ2-1; weak D call: TRBD2 (6 bases). Trimming took off 0 bases at V and 6 bases at J, with 16 bases between the two ends. The germline V gene has CDR1 SGDLS and CDR2 YYNGEE. This CDR3 contains 16 residues. In DNA, the CDR3 is TGTGCCAGCAGCGTAGACCCCTCGGGAGTGATCAATGAGCAGTTCTTC. This gives the protein CASSVDPSGVINEQFF.

This clone was recorded a few times. The chain couples TRBV7-9 to TRBJ2-7, with no clear D. The ends were cut back, 2 bases at V and 2 bases at J, with 7 bases in the middle. Germline values: CDR1 SEHNR, CDR2 FQNEAQ (reference sequence). CDR3 length: 13 amino acids. CDR3: CASSLQVAYEQYF. The CDR3 region has the DNA TGTGCCAGCAGCTTACAGGTTGCCTACGAGCAGTACTTC. Looking up the rest from reference TRBV7-9 and TRBJ2-7 gives the full variable domain: DTGVSQNPRHKITKRGQNVTFRCDPISEHNRLYWYRQTLGQGPEFLTYFQNEAQLEKSRLLSDRFSAERPKGSFSTLEIQRTEQGDSAMYLCASSLQVAYEQYFGPGTRLTVT.

This clone was detected only once. This chain uses TRBV6-5 with TRBJ1-2; 8 bases line up with TRBD1. The CDR3 spans 15 residues. Germline V gives CDR1 MNHEY, CDR2 SVGAGI. Trimming at V came to 7 bases and at J to 2 bases, leaving 9 bases not matched to a gene. CDR3 loop: CASTSPDRANYGYTF. The CDR3 DNA follows: TGTGCCAGCACCTCCCCGGACAGGGCGAACTATGGCTACACCTTC.

V gene TRBV28 combines with J gene TRBJ2-2; 8 nucleotides match TRBD1. Germline CDR1 reads MDHEN; CDR2 reads SYDVKM. CDR3 length: 12 amino acids. The junction had 5 bases not matched to a gene; V was cut back by 10 bases and J by 7 bases. This chain's CDR3 is CATQGASGELFF. The DNA of the CDR3 is TGTGCCACTCAGGGGGCTAGCGGGGAGCTGTTTTTT.

The V gene is TRBV5-1, the J gene TRBJ1-1, with TRBD1 as a possible D gene (6 bases). This CDR3 region has 14 residues. Looked up from germline, CDR1 is SGHRS and CDR2 is YFSETQ. V dropped 1 base and J dropped 1 base, with 8 bases sitting between them. The CDR3 loop reads CASSLTGPNTEAFF. CDR3 sequence (DNA): TGCGCCAGCAGCTTGACAGGGCCGAACACTGAAGCTTTCTTT.

For the CDR3, the DNA is TGTGCCAGTAGTATCGACAGGGGGCGGGATACGCAGTATTTT. It encodes CASSIDRGRDTQYF. The rearrangement uses TRBV19 and TRBJ2-3; 10 nucleotides align to TRBD1. Losses at the gene ends were 3 bases for V and 6 bases for J; bases not matched to a gene: 3. In germline, CDR1 is LNHDA, CDR2 SQIVND (reference sequence). The CDR3 extends over 14 amino acids.

This clone was seen once. The chain combines TRBV2 with TRBJ2-2; 11 nucleotides line up with TRBD2. Germline CDR1 reads SNHLY; CDR2 reads FYNNEI. The CDR3 has 20 residues. The V segment lost 5 bases and the J segment 3 bases; nucleotides outside the gene matches: 17. The CDR3 nucleotides are TGTGCCAGCAGTTGGTGGGGTATTGTTTCTAGCGGGAGGTACACCGGGGAGCTGTTTTTT. Translated: CASSWWGIVSSGRYTGELFF.

The J gene is TRBJ1-4, the V gene TRBV27; no clear D gene. The V end lost 2 bases, the J end lost 6 bases, and 19 bases lay between the germline ends. The CDR3 spans 17 residues. Germline CDR1 MNHEY, CDR2 SMNVEV (reference sequence). CDR3 coding DNA: TGTGCCAGCAGTTTAACAGCCCACCTAGAGGAGGATGAAAAACTGTTTTTT. This sequence encodes CASSLTAHLEEDEKLFF.

This clone has only one observation. The chain carries TRBV6-5 and TRBJ1-3; no firm D call. This CDR3 contains 14 residues. Trimming pared 2 bases from V and 0 bases from J, leaving 5 bases between. Germline V lookup: CDR1 MNHEY, CDR2 SVGAGI. CDR3 in DNA: TGTGCCAGCAGTTACAGCTACTCTGGAAACACCATATATTTT. It encodes CASSYSYSGNTIYF.